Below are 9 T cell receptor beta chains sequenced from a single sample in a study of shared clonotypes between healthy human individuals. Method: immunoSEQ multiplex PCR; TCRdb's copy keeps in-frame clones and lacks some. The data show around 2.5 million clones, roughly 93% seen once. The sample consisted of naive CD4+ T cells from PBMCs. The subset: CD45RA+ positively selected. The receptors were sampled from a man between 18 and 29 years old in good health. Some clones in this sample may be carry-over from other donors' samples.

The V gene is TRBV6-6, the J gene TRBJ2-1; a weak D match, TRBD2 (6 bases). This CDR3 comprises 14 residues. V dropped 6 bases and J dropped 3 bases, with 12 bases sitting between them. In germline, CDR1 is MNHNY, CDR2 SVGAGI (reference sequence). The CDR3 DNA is TGTGCCAGCAGAGTAGCGGATTACTACAATGAGCAGTTCTTC. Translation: CASRVADYYNEQFF.

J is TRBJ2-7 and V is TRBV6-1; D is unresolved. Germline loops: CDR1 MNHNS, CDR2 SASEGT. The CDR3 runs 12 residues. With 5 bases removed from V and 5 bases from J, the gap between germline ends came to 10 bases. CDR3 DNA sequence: TGTGCCAGCAGTAGAAGTTTCCACGAGCAGTACTTC. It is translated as CASSRSFHEQYF.

The chain's CDR3 is CASSPATEETQYF. CDR3 sequence (DNA): TGTGCCAGCTCACCGGCCACCGAAGAGACCCAGTACTTC. This chain joins TRBV18 and TRBJ2-5; D ambiguous. Germline lookup yields CDR1 KGHSH and CDR2 LQKENI. The CDR3 spans 13 residues. The V and J ends lost 3 bases and 3 bases respectively, with 8 bases between them. Combining the CDR3 with reference TRBV18 and TRBJ2-5 gives the whole variable domain NAGVMQNPRHLVRRRGQEARLRCSPMKGHSHVYWYRQLPEEGLKFMVYLQKENIIDESGMPKERFSAEFPKEGPSILRIQQVVRGDSAAYFCASSPATEETQYFGPGTRLLVL.

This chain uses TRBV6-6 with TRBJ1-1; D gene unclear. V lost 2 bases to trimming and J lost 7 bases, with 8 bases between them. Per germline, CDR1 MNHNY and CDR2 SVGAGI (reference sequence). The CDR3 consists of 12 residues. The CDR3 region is CASSYAGIEAFF. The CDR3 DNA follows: TGTGCCAGCAGTTACGCGGGGATTGAAGCTTTCTTT.

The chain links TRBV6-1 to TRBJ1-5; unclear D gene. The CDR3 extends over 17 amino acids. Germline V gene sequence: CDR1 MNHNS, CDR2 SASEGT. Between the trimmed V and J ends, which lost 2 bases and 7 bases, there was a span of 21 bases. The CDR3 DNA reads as TGTGCCAGCAGTGAAATCTCCGGGGTCGGAGTTAGACAGCCCCAGCATTTT. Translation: CASSEISGVGVRQPQHF.

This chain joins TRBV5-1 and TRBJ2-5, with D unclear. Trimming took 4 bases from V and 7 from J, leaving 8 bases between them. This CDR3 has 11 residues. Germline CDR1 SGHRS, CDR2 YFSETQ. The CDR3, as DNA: TGCGCCAGCAGCCTTATCGGGACCCAGTACTTC. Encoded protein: CASSLIGTQYF.

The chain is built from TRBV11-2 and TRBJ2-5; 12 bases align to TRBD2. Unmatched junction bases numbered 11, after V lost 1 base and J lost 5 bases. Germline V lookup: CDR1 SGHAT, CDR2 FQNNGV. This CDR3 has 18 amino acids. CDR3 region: CASSLGTSGTILLETQYF. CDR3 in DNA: TGTGCCAGCAGCTTAGGGACTAGCGGGACCATCCTATTGGAGACCCAGTACTTC.

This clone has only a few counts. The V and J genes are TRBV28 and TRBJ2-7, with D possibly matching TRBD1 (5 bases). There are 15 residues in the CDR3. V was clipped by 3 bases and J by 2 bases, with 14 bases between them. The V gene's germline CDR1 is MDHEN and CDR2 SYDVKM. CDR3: CASSLKGLPPYEQYF. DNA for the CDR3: TGTGCCAGCAGTTTGAAGGGGTTACCCCCCTACGAGCAGTACTTC.

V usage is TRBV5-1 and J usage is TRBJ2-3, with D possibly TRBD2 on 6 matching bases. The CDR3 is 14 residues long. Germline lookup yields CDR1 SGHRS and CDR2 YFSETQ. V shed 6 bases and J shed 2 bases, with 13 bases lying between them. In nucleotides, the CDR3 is TGCGCCAGCACGGTGAGGAGGGACACAGATACGCAGTATTTT. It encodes CASTVRRDTDTQYF. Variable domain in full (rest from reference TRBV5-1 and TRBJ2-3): KAGVTQTPRYLIKTRGQQVTLSCSPISGHRSVSWYQQTPGQGLQFLFEYFSETQRNKGNFPGRFSGRQFSNSRSEMNVSTLELGDSALYLCASTVRRDTDTQYFGPGTRLTVL.